The next 26 T cell receptor beta chains were all read from a single sample in a study of shared clonotypes between healthy human individuals. Terminally differentiated effector memory CD45RA+ cells were excluded from the naive CD8 cells, which were CD45RO-negative and positively selected for CCR7. Repertoires were generated with immunoSEQ multiplex PCR, while TCRdb's copy carries only in-frame clones and drops some. The profile shows about 2.1 million clones, about 92% of them singletons. Sample: naive CD8+ T cells from PBMCs. The receptor source for this set is a man between 18 and 35 years old in good health. Some clones in this sample may be carry-over from other donors' samples.

This clone was picked up one time. This rearrangement joins TRBV9 to TRBJ2-7, with D possibly TRBD2 on 6 matching bases. The germline gives CDR1 SGDLS, CDR2 YYNGEE. Trimming stripped 4 bases from V and 4 bases from J, with 15 bases between. This CDR3 is built from 14 residues. The CDR3 sequence is CASSLGTAAYEQYF. In DNA form, the CDR3 reads TGTGCCAGCAGCCTCGGGACTGCAGCTTACGAGCAGTACTTC.

DNA for the CDR3: TGCGCCAGCAGCTCGGGCGCAGCGGGAGTCCCCAACGAGCAGTACTTC. This gives the protein CASSSGAAGVPNEQYF. This chain connects TRBV5-1 to TRBJ2-7; 8 bases are shared with TRBD2. Germline V gene lookup returns CDR1 SGHRS and CDR2 YFSETQ. The CDR3 extends over 16 amino acids. V was clipped by 3 bases and J by 5 bases; unmatched bases: 13.

The genes are TRBV27 and TRBJ1-5; D remains ambiguous. V was pared by 6 bases and J by 8 bases, with 17 bases between. This CDR3 contains 14 residues. Germline V gene lookup returns CDR1 MNHEY and CDR2 SMNVEV (reference sequence). The CDR3 nucleotides are TGTGCCAGCAGCTCCGGGTCTTACGCGGAGCCCCAGCATTTT. It codes for CASSSGSYAEPQHF.

The CDR3 is CASSQDHGLFSSYNEQFF. In DNA form, the CDR3 reads TGCGCCAGCAGCCAAGATCATGGACTTTTTAGCTCCTACAATGAGCAGTTCTTC. V is TRBV4-3 and J is TRBJ2-1; D is perhaps TRBD2 (5 bases). In germline, CDR1 is LGHNA, CDR2 YSLEER. The V end was cut by 0 bases, the J end by 0 bases, with 15 bases between. This CDR3 is built from 18 residues.

V and J are TRBV6-6 and TRBJ2-1; no reliable D call. This CDR3 contains 15 residues. The V end lost 6 bases, the J end lost 5 bases, and 17 bases lay between the germline ends. Germline-derived CDR1 and CDR2 are MNHNY and SVGAGI (reference sequence). CDR3 nucleotides: TGTGCCAGCAGCCCGAGGCACTTTCAGAACAATGAGCAGTTCTTC. This translates into CASSPRHFQNNEQFF.

As concerns this clone: A much bigger clone sits one base away, suggesting this may be a read error. Other DNA sequences in this specimen translate into the identical CDR3. The rearrangement links TRBV27 to TRBJ2-7; no clear D. The CDR3 runs 13 residues. Per germline, CDR1 MNHEY and CDR2 SMNVEV (reference sequence). Trimming shortened V by 3 bases and J by 0 bases, and 6 bases separated the two germline ends. For the CDR3, the DNA is TGTGCCAGCAGTTTCTCAAGCTCCTACGAGCAGTACTTC. This sequence encodes CASSFSSSYEQYF.

The J gene is TRBJ1-2, the V gene TRBV7-9; 11 bases agree with TRBD1. The CDR3 length is 17 residues. CDR1 is SEHNR and CDR2 is FQNEAQ in the germline V gene (reference sequence). J was trimmed by 3 bases and V by 5 bases; bases with no gene match: 11. Here the CDR3 reads CASSPGQGADPYYGYTF. The CDR3 coding sequence is TGTGCCAGCAGCCCCGGACAGGGGGCAGACCCTTACTATGGCTACACCTTC.

This clone was detected only a few times. Written as DNA, the CDR3 is TGCGCCAGCAGCCAACGGGGACGGGACGAAGCTTTCTTT. As protein: CASSQRGRDEAFF. This chain links TRBV4-1 with TRBJ1-1, with D maybe TRBD1 (5 bases). Trimming removed 2 bases from V and 8 bases from J, with 12 bases in between. CDR1 MGHRA and CDR2 YSYEKL come from the germline V gene. The CDR3 contains 13 residues.

V usage is TRBV5-5 and J usage is TRBJ2-7; 9 bases line up with TRBD2. The J segment lost 4 bases and the V segment lost 6 bases, leaving 17 bases of the junction unmatched. From germline, CDR1 is SGHKS and CDR2 YYEKEE (reference sequence). The CDR3 runs to 17 residues. In DNA form, the CDR3 reads TGTGCCAGCAAGCCTCTGGCGGGAGGGCTAGGGATGTACGAGCAGTACTTC. Encoded protein: CASKPLAGGLGMYEQYF.

The rearrangement joins TRBV6-1 to TRBJ2-7; 7 bases align to TRBD2. The V gene end was trimmed by 3 bases and the J gene end by 0 bases; junction bases not matched to a gene: 14. The germline V gene encodes CDR1 MNHNS and CDR2 SASEGT. The CDR3 spans 18 residues. CDR3 loop: CASSELGGTRSSSYEQYF. CDR3 DNA: TGTGCCAGCAGTGAGCTGGGGGGGACCCGCTCCAGCTCCTACGAGCAGTACTTC.

The genes are TRBV9 and TRBJ2-1, with D unresolved. Germline V gene sequence: CDR1 SGDLS, CDR2 YYNGEE. The CDR3 consists of 12 residues. V lost 3 bases and J 10 bases, leaving 11 bases between the germline ends. In nucleotides, the CDR3 is TGTGCCAGCAGCGCCCCGGGCCCAGAGCAGTTCTTC. Its translation: CASSAPGPEQFF.

The rearrangement links TRBV6-1 to TRBJ1-1; the match to TRBD1 covers 9 bases. The CDR3 is 13 amino acids. The germline V gene has CDR1 MNHNS and CDR2 SASEGT. V lost 7 bases to trimming and J lost 6 bases; unmatched junction nucleotides: 6. CDR3 sequence reads: CASTRQGGPEAFF. The CDR3 coding sequence is TGTGCCAGCACCAGACAGGGGGGCCCTGAAGCTTTCTTT.

As for this clone: Within the sample, other DNA sequences also encode this same CDR3. V usage is TRBV7-9 and J usage is TRBJ2-7; D not resolved. Trimming cost V 3 bases and J 0 bases, with 6 bases left between them. CDR3 length: 13 amino acids. In germline, CDR1 is SEHNR, CDR2 FQNEAQ (reference sequence). The CDR3 DNA is TGTGCCAGCAGCTTCGGTATCTCCTACGAGCAGTACTTC. This translates into CASSFGISYEQYF.

The genes are TRBV7-9 and TRBJ1-4, with D tentatively TRBD1 (5 bases). The V and J ends lost 2 bases and 0 bases respectively, with 10 bases between them. The germline CDR1 and CDR2 sequences are SEHNR and FQNEAQ (reference sequence). The CDR3 covers 16 residues. The CDR3 sequence is CASSLRDGPTNEKLFF. The CDR3, as DNA: TGTGCCAGCAGCTTAAGGGACGGGCCAACTAATGAAAAACTGTTTTTT.

The rearrangement links TRBV6-1 to TRBJ2-7; 7 bases line up with TRBD1. The germline V gene has CDR1 MNHNS and CDR2 SASEGT. This CDR3 is 13 amino acids long. J was trimmed by 2 bases and V by 7 bases; bases with no gene match: 5. The CDR3 reads CASTLTGPYEQYF. Here the CDR3 DNA reads TGTGCCAGCACCTTGACAGGGCCCTACGAGCAGTACTTC.

This chain joins TRBV7-9 and TRBJ1-1, with a tentative D call TRBD1 (5 bases). The CDR3 has 16 amino acids. V dropped 4 bases and J dropped 0 bases, with 15 bases sitting between them. The germline CDR1 and CDR2 sequences are SEHNR and FQNEAQ (reference sequence). In DNA form, the CDR3 reads TGTGCCAGCAGCTCGCCCCAGAGGGGCATGAACACTGAAGCTTTCTTT. This codes for CASSSPQRGMNTEAFF.

This chain links TRBV19 with TRBJ2-1; D might be TRBD2 (6 bases). In germline, CDR1 is LNHDA, CDR2 SQIVND (reference sequence). The CDR3 is 16 amino acids. V was cut by 5 bases and J by 6 bases, with 20 bases left in between. The DNA for the CDR3 is TGTGCCAGTAGTCCAGAAGCGGGTCGAACATTCAATGAGCAGTTCTTC. This codes for CASSPEAGRTFNEQFF.

Comments on this clone: The sample holds other DNA sequences that translate to the same CDR3. The gene calls are TRBV5-1 and TRBJ1-1; no clear D gene. With 0 bases removed from V and 0 bases from J, the gap between germline ends came to 6 bases. The CDR3 is 14 residues long. The V gene's germline CDR1 is SGHRS and CDR2 YFSETQ. CDR3 loop: CASSLGLVNTEAFF. The CDR3 DNA is TGCGCCAGCAGCTTGGGACTGGTGAACACTGAAGCTTTCTTT.

The V gene is TRBV7-9, the J gene TRBJ2-2; 12 bases are a match to TRBD1. V gave up 6 bases and J gave up 7 bases; unmatched junction bases: 12. CDR1 is SEHNR and CDR2 is FQNEAQ in the germline V gene (reference sequence). CDR3 size: 17 residues. CDR3 coding DNA: TGTGCCAGCAGACCCCCCGGGACAGGGGGCGCAAACGGGGAGCTGTTTTTT. As protein: CASRPPGTGGANGELFF.

This chain links TRBV9 with TRBJ2-2; D tentatively fits TRBD1 or TRBD2 (5 bases each). The CDR3 extends over 16 amino acids. From germline, CDR1 is SGDLS and CDR2 YYNGEE. V was pared by 3 bases and J by 1 base, with 13 bases between. CDR3 sequence: CASSGGASRNTGELFF. The CDR3 DNA follows: TGTGCCAGCAGCGGTGGGGCTAGCCGGAACACCGGGGAGCTGTTTTTT.

The chain joins TRBV4-1 to TRBJ2-3, with 8 positions matching TRBD1. Germline V gene sequence: CDR1 MGHRA, CDR2 YSYEKL. There are 14 residues in the CDR3. J lost 4 bases, V lost 4 bases, and 4 bases had no gene match. The CDR3 is CASSPDRVPDTQYF. CDR3 nucleotides: TGCGCCAGCAGCCCGGACAGGGTCCCAGATACGCAGTATTTT.

This clone was observed once. The chain recombines TRBV27 with TRBJ2-2; D is perhaps TRBD1 (6 bases). V dropped 5 bases and J dropped 4 bases, with 11 bases sitting between them. This CDR3 is 14 amino acids long. The germline V gene encodes CDR1 MNHEY and CDR2 SMNVEV (reference sequence). As DNA, the CDR3 is TGTGCCAGCAGTCCACAAGGGGGCACCGGGGAGCTGTTTTTT. Its protein product is CASSPQGGTGELFF.

The chain uses TRBV5-4 and TRBJ1-1; D is unclear. From germline, CDR1 is SGHNT and CDR2 YYREEE (reference sequence). V gave up 0 bases and J gave up 0 bases, with 12 bases separating them. The CDR3 spans 16 residues. The DNA for the CDR3 is TGTGCCAGCAGCTTGGACGGGGTCAGAGTGAACACTGAAGCTTTCTTT. This codes for CASSLDGVRVNTEAFF.

The V and J genes are TRBV27 and TRBJ1-1, with a tentative D call TRBD1 (6 bases). V lost 6 bases, J lost 1 base, and 12 bases lay in between. This CDR3 is built from 14 residues. Germline V CDR1 and CDR2: MNHEY, SMNVEV (reference sequence). The CDR3 loop is CASREGERNTEAFF. The DNA of the CDR3 is TGTGCCAGCAGAGAGGGGGAAAGGAACACTGAAGCTTTCTTT.

The V gene is TRBV6-5, the J gene TRBJ1-1; the D is unclear. CDR3 length: 12 residues. Germline V gene sequence: CDR1 MNHEY, CDR2 SVGAGI. V was trimmed by 7 bases and J by 4 bases, leaving 10 bases between them. In nucleotides, the CDR3 is TGTGCCAGCATGTCCGCGGGCACTGAAGCTTTCTTT. It encodes CASMSAGTEAFF.

The chain links TRBV4-3 to TRBJ2-3; D may be TRBD2 (6 bases). The CDR3 totals 16 residues. The germline gives CDR1 LGHNA, CDR2 YSLEER. Trimming took 1 base from V and 2 from J, leaving 13 bases between them. Here the CDR3 DNA reads TGCGCCAGCAGCCAAGTAGTAGCGGAGGACACAGATACGCAGTATTTT. Translation gives CASSQVVAEDTDTQYF.